This is a list of T cell receptor beta chains from one sample in a study of T cell changes during pregnancy in multiple sclerosis. Method: immunoSEQ multiplex PCR; TCRdb's copy keeps in-frame clones and lacks some. The sample has 25,000 to 30,000 clones, about 92% seen once. The sequences come from CD4+ T cells from peripheral blood mononuclear cells, collected in the first trimester of pregnancy. The receptor set was obtained from a female donor with multiple sclerosis, enrolled in a pregnancy study. CDR3s include the opening cysteine and the closing phenylalanine or tryptophan. Fields, in order: CDR3 length, V gene, CDR3 protein.

12 TRBV29-1 CSVGDRDDEQYF
14 TRBV15 CATSRDNEGVTQYF
15 TRBV7-2 CASSPYDRTNTEAFF
16 TRBV6-1 CASSEIGQGSSYEQYF
12 TRBV29-1 CSVVKGDYGYTF
12 TRBV9 CASSVGGSEAFF
11 TRBV28 CATTPGGEAFF
14 TRBV19 CASSIGLAQDTQYF
16 TRBV6-5 CASSYSILEQYTEAFF
15 TRBV9 CASSGGIGRDQPQHF
14 TRBV6-1 CASSPAGTNYGYTF
13 TRBV5-1 CASSLGPEDTQYF
14 TRBV29-1 CSVSLTGGPNEQFF
14 TRBV10-2 CASSPGTGGYGYTF
14 TRBV7-9 CASSNPDRALEQYF
14 TRBV29-1 CSVEDPTAAGGYTF
13 TRBV25-1 CASSHGSGSGYTF